The 12 T cell receptor beta chains given below trace back to one sample, sequenced in a study of blood T cell repertoires in COVID-19. Repertoires were generated with immunoSEQ multiplex PCR, while TCRdb's copy carries only in-frame clones and drops some. The profile shows about 64,000 clones, 88% of them singletons. Sequencing was carried out using peripheral blood. Receptors were obtained from a woman between 55 and 75 years old with COVID-19, enrolled during active disease.

The J gene is TRBJ1-1, the V gene TRBV27; 7 bases align to TRBD1. Germline loops: CDR1 MNHEY, CDR2 SMNVEV (reference sequence). CDR3 length equals 15 residues. V was pared by 3 bases and J by 2 bases, with 6 bases of the junction left unmatched. The DNA of the CDR3 is TGTGCCAGCAGTTTCCGGGACAGCATAAACACTGAAGCTTTCTTT. This encodes CASSFRDSINTEAFF.

This sequence joins TRBV7-2 and TRBJ2-1, with 9 nucleotides matching TRBD2. The CDR3 consists of 17 residues. With 5 bases clipped from V and 4 bases from J, the junction kept 12 bases outside the gene matches. Germline-derived CDR1 and CDR2 are SGHTA and FQGNSA. The CDR3 sequence is CASSPWEISGSYNEQFF. The CDR3 bases are TGTGCCAGCAGCCCCTGGGAGATTAGCGGGAGTTACAATGAGCAGTTCTTC.

The chain is built from TRBV27 and TRBJ2-7; maybe TRBD2 (6 bases). This CDR3 has 13 amino acids. The V end was cut by 6 bases, the J end by 3 bases, with 12 bases between. CDR1 and CDR2 (germline): MNHEY, SMNVEV (reference sequence). CDR3 sequence (DNA): TGTGCCAGCAGCCGGACTAACCTCTACGAGCAGTACTTC. Protein sequence: CASSRTNLYEQYF.

V gene TRBV6-5 combines with J gene TRBJ1-2; 9 bases are a match to TRBD1. Trimming cost V 6 bases and J 10 bases; bases outside gene matches: 12. Looked up from germline, CDR1 is MNHEY and CDR2 is SVGAGI. This CDR3 is built from 14 residues. CDR3 DNA: TGTGCCAGCAGGGGACACGGGACAGGGCTTCTCTACACCTTC. Protein sequence: CASRGHGTGLLYTF.

The chain has TRBV5-6 and TRBJ1-3; TRBD1 matches 9 bases. The junction had 5 bases not matched to a gene; V was cut back by 4 bases and J by 9 bases. Germline V gene sequence: CDR1 SGHDT, CDR2 YYEEEE. There are 13 residues in the CDR3. In nucleotides, the CDR3 is TGTGCCAGCAGCCAGGGGGGACAGGGCACCATATATTTT. Encoded protein: CASSQGGQGTIYF.

The chain combines TRBV11-2 with TRBJ2-6, with D possibly matching TRBD2 (6 bases). Germline-derived CDR1 and CDR2 are SGHAT and FQNNGV. The CDR3 loop spans 16 amino acids. The V gene lost 5 bases and the J gene lost 2 bases, with 13 bases spanning the gap. CDR3 DNA: TGTGCCAGCAGCCCCTACTGGGGGGCTGGGGCCAACGTCCTGACTTTC. Encoded protein: CASSPYWGAGANVLTF.

V is TRBV9 and J is TRBJ2-7; 7 positions agree with TRBD1. There are 12 residues in the CDR3. With 3 bases clipped from V and 6 bases from J, the junction kept 3 bases outside the gene matches. CDR1 is SGDLS, CDR2 YYNGEE, per germline. The CDR3 sequence is CASSDRDSEQYF. The CDR3 bases are TGTGCCAGCAGCGACCGGGACAGCGAGCAGTACTTC.

The V call is TRBV5-4, the J call TRBJ2-1; D unresolved. There are 16 residues in the CDR3. Trimming stripped 1 base from V and 0 bases from J, with 11 bases between. The germline V gene has CDR1 SGHNT and CDR2 YYREEE (reference sequence). DNA of the CDR3: TGTGCCAGCAGCTTGATATACGAGAGCTCCTACAATGAGCAGTTCTTC. Amino acid sequence: CASSLIYESSYNEQFF.

By its share, this clone is medium-sized (0.01 to 0.1%). The J gene is TRBJ1-1, the V gene TRBV19; 12 nucleotides line up with TRBD1. CDR1 and CDR2 (germline): LNHDA, SQIVND (reference sequence). Trimming cost V 3 bases and J 7 bases; bases outside gene matches: 12. This CDR3 spans 17 amino acids. In DNA, the CDR3 is TGTGCCAGTAGTATCGGCTTGGGACAGGGGGCAAAGAATGAAGCTTTCTTT. Translated: CASSIGLGQGAKNEAFF. The complete variable domain, with remaining parts taken from reference TRBV19 and TRBJ1-1, reads DGGITQSPKYLFRKEGQNVTLSCEQNLNHDAMYWYRQDPGQGLRLIYYSQIVNDFQKGDIAEGYSVSREKKESFPLTVTSAQKNPTAFYLCASSIGLGQGAKNEAFFGQGTRLTVV.

The chain recombines TRBV5-4 with TRBJ2-7, with 9 bases lining up with TRBD1. The CDR3 totals 16 residues. Germline CDR1 and CDR2: SGHNT and YYREEE (reference sequence). Trimming at V came to 4 bases and at J to 2 bases, leaving 10 bases not matched to a gene. CDR3 DNA: TGTGCCAGCAGCCCTGCCGGGACAGGGATCCCCTACGAGCAGTACTTC. Residues: CASSPAGTGIPYEQYF.

The chain recombines TRBV19 with TRBJ1-1; D unclear. CDR1 and CDR2 from the germline V gene are LNHDA and SQIVND (reference sequence). The CDR3 has 15 amino acids. V shed 3 bases and J shed 4 bases, with 15 bases lying between them. The CDR3 nucleotides read TGTGCCAGTAGTATTAACGGTATGCGTGGCACTGAAGCTTTCTTT. It codes for CASSINGMRGTEAFF.

The V gene is TRBV18, the J gene TRBJ1-5, with D maybe TRBD1 (6 bases). The germline V and J ends were trimmed by 3 bases and 4 bases, with 10 bases remaining between them. Germline CDR1 is KGHSH and CDR2 is LQKENI. The CDR3 has 14 residues. CDR3 amino acids: CASSPRDKNQPQHF. CDR3 in DNA: TGTGCCAGCTCACCCCGGGACAAAAATCAGCCCCAGCATTTT.